This T cell receptor (beta chain) stems from a study of T cell responses to AZD1222 COVID-19 vaccine. CDR1 is SGHDT, CDR2 YYEEEE, per germline. This CDR3 spans 15 amino acids. V was trimmed by 4 bases and J by 4 bases, leaving 17 bases between them. The method was immunoSEQ multiplex PCR; TCRdb's version includes in-frame clones alone and lacks a portion of them. The data contain more than 95,000 clones, 75% to 90% of them seen just once; the ten biggest clones take up roughly a sixth. About this clone itself: Its specificity is unknown.

Regarding the study as a whole: Regions 160-218 and 743-854 dominated among vaccine-associated CD4 TCRs spanning spike. Spike-specific TCR breadth and depth grew following two AZD1222 doses. Within unmutated variant regions lay the reported targets of nearly half of spike-specific TCRs. Baseline antibody screening turned up just a handful of seropositive AZD1222 recipients.

The chain is built from TRBV5-6 and TRBJ1-2; D ambiguous. The TCR comes from an adult in good health. The sequencing here drew on peripheral blood, taken on day 0 of AZD1222 vaccination. Written as DNA, the CDR3 is TGTGCCAGCAGCCCGGGGATGGGAATCCGCTATGGCTACACCTTC. It yields the protein CASSPGMGIRYGYTF.